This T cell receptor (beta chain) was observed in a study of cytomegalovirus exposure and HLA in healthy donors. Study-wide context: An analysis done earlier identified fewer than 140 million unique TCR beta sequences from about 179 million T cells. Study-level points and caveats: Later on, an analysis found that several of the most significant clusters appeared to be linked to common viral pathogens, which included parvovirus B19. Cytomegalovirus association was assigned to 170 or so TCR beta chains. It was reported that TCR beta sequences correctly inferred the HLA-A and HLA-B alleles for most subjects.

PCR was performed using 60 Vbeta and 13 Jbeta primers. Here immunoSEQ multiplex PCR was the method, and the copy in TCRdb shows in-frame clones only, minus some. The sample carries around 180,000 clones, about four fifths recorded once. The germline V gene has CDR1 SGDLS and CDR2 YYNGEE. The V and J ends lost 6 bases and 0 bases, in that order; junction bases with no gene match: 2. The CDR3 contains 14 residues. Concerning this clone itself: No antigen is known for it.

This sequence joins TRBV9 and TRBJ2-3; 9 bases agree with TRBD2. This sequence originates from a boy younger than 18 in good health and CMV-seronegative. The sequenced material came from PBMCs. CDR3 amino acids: CASTAGGSTDTQYF. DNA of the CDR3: TGTGCCAGCACGGCGGGGGGGAGCACAGATACGCAGTATTTT. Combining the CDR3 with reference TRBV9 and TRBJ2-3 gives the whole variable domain DSGVTQTPKHLITATGQRVTLRCSPRSGDLSVYWYQQSLDQGLQFLIQYYNGEERAKGNILERFSAQQFPDLHSELNLSSLELGDSALYFCASTAGGSTDTQYFGPGTRLTVL.